Described below is a single T cell receptor beta chain sequence and its context. This entry is derived from a study of blood T cell repertoires in COVID-19. Study in general: There were acute and convalescent COVID-19 samples, and they came from the United States, Italy and Spain. PBMCs, B-cell-depleted T cells, or T cells were the source of the cDNA or gDNA that made up the material.

How the authors handled the data: From reference gene primer amplification, estimates of nucleated cell counts were derived. Measured with immunoSEQ multiplex PCR; TCRdb has only the in-frame clones, and not every one. Clonal size and the V and J genes are those of that table, whereas D and trimming came from the DNA. Of fewer than 150,000 clones in the sample, roughly 83% were seen once. Trimming pared 5 bases from V and 0 bases from J, leaving 11 bases between. The CDR3 is 15 amino acids. From germline, CDR1 is MNHEY and CDR2 SMNVEV (reference sequence). This chain joins TRBV27 and TRBJ2-4, with D perhaps matching TRBD1 (5 bases). The sample comprised peripheral blood. This receptor was taken from a woman younger than 45 who had recovered from COVID-19. DNA for the CDR3: TGTGCCAGCAGTCCCAGGGAATTAGCCAAAAACATTCAGTACTTC. Encoded protein: CASSPRELAKNIQYF.